This entry lists 2 T cell receptor beta chains sequenced from one sample in a study of control samples from healthy donors and cancer patients. Libraries were prepared by immunoSEQ multiplex PCR; TCRdb keeps only in-frame clonotypes and omits some of them. The sample records 150,000 to 200,000 clones, about 93% being singletons. Sequenced sample: blood. These receptors were taken from a woman in her fifties or sixties in good health.

The CDR3 region is CASGLVPVTVYGYTF. CDR3 in DNA: TGTGCTAGTGGTTTGGTACCAGTGACCGTGTATGGCTACACCTTC. The V and J genes are TRBV12-5 and TRBJ1-2; D is unclear. This CDR3 comprises 15 residues. Germline V gene sequence: CDR1 LGHNT, CDR2 FRNRAP. Trimming took 0 bases from V and 5 from J, leaving 13 bases between them.

The chain combines TRBV19 with TRBJ2-7; a possible D gene is TRBD1 (5 bases). The germline CDR1 and CDR2 sequences are LNHDA and SQIVND (reference sequence). This CDR3 has 15 residues. The V end was cut by 4 bases, the J end by 0 bases, with 13 bases between. The CDR3 coding sequence is TGTGCCAGTAGTAATTTAGACAGTTTCTCCTACGAGCAGTACTTC. This translates into CASSNLDSFSYEQYF.